Listed below are T cell receptor beta chains from one sample, sequenced in a study of response to subunit inactivated influenza vaccine. One entry per CDR3 protein results from TCRdb running MiXCR on the RT-PCR reads. The data hold almost 600,000 distinct CDR3 sequences, with around 15% observed a single time. The specimen comprised PBMCs from blood, sampled 11 to 12 days after vaccination. All receptors come from a man aged 50-60 years who received an inactivated influenza vaccine. CDR3s include the opening cysteine and the closing phenylalanine or tryptophan. A D gene is named only where the DNA matches it firmly. Size values are once, few and many counts, or a class for expanded clones, and some rows have none.

few,15,TRBV28,TRBJ1-6,-,CASRGIAITNSPLHF,TGTGCCAGCAGGGGAATCGCGATAACAAATTCACCCCTCCACTTT
-,16,TRBV5-1,TRBJ2-2,-,CASSLQDRTGSGELFF,TGCGCCAGCAGCTTGCAGGACCGCACCGGGTCCGGGGAGCTGTTTTTT
-,15,TRBV7-9,TRBJ1-4,-,CASSFSGTTNEKLFF,TGTGCCAGCAGCTTCTCCGGGACAACTAATGAAAAACTGTTTTTT
many,13,TRBV25-1,TRBJ2-3,-,CASSVSGLATQYF,TGTGCCAGCAGTGTCTCGGGACTCGCTACGCAGTATTTT
many,12,TRBV7-9,TRBJ2-1,-,CASSLAWNEQFF,TGTGCCAGCAGCTTAGCTTGGAATGAGCAGTTCTTC
-,16,TRBV12-3/TRBV12-4,TRBJ2-2,-,CASSYQAGRITGELFF,TGTGCCAGCAGTTATCAGGCGGGCCGGATCACCGGGGAGCTGTTTTTT
-,15,TRBV27,TRBJ2-1,TRBD2,CASRQRLADYNEQFF,TGTGCCAGCAGGCAACGGCTAGCGGATTACAATGAGCAGTTCTTC
-,14,TRBV27,TRBJ2-3,TRBD2,CASSLAGGLNTQYF,TGTGCCAGCAGTCTAGCGGGGGGGCTGAATACGCAGTATTTT
many,16,TRBV7-9,TRBJ2-1,TRBD1,CASSRTDRYSYNEQFF,TGTGCCAGCAGCCGGACGGACAGGTACTCCTACAATGAGCAGTTCTTC
-,18,TRBV12-3/TRBV12-4,TRBJ2-1,TRBD2,CASSGGTSGRLVDNEQFF,TGTGCCAGCAGTGGAGGGACTAGCGGGAGATTGGTCGACAATGAGCAGTTCTTC
-,14,TRBV28,TRBJ2-5,-,CASSLLGSQETQYF,TGTGCCAGCAGTTTATTGGGCAGCCAAGAGACCCAGTACTTC
many,13,TRBV4-3,TRBJ1-5,-,CASSQGFNQPQHF,TGCGCCAGCAGCCAGGGGTTCAATCAGCCCCAGCATTTT
few,15,TRBV5-1,TRBJ1-5,-,CASSLMGVANQPQHF,TGCGCCAGCAGCTTGATGGGGGTGGCCAATCAGCCCCAGCATTTT
few,14,TRBV5-1,TRBJ2-5,-,CASSRQTAEETQYF,TGCGCCAGCAGCCGACAGACTGCCGAAGAGACCCAGTACTTC
-,12,TRBV7-2,TRBJ2-3,-,CASSLGIDTQYF,TGTGCCAGCAGCTTGGGAATCGATACGCAGTATTTT
few,13,TRBV7-2,TRBJ2-5,-,CASSLGLWETQYF,TGTGCCAGCAGCTTAGGGCTCTGGGAGACCCAGTACTTC
-,16,TRBV12-3/TRBV12-4,TRBJ2-2,TRBD1,CASSGQGATNTGELFF,TGTGCCAGCAGCGGACAGGGTGCGACGAACACCGGGGAGCTGTTTTTT
few,15,TRBV7-2,TRBJ2-3,-,CASSLEPGRPDTQYF,TGTGCCAGCAGCTTAGAACCAGGGCGCCCAGATACGCAGTATTTT
-,12,TRBV6-5,TRBJ1-6,-,CASGPNNSPLHF,TGTGCCTCGGGGCCGAATAATTCACCCCTCCACTTT
few,14,TRBV20-1,TRBJ2-7,-,CSAHPRLAGYEQYF,TGCAGTGCGCATCCTAGACTCGCGGGCTACGAGCAGTACTTC
few,14,TRBV6-5,TRBJ1-4,-,CASSYSTSPGKLFF,TGTGCCAGCAGTTACTCGACGTCTCCGGGAAAACTGTTTTTT
-,13,TRBV20-1,TRBJ2-7,-,CSARAQFSYEQYF,TGCAGTGCTAGAGCACAGTTCTCCTACGAGCAGTACTTC
-,20,TRBV29-1,TRBJ2-1,TRBD2,CSVGRLNSLAGGSPYNEQFF,TGCAGCGTAGGCCGACTAAATTCTCTAGCGGGGGGCTCTCCCTACAATGAGCAGTTCTTC
-,13,TRBV20-1,TRBJ1-2,-,CSARRGARDGYTF,TGCAGTGCTAGAAGAGGGGCCCGCGATGGCTACACCTTC
-,15,TRBV18,TRBJ2-7,TRBD1,CASSPTGQGNYEQYF,TGTGCCAGCTCACCGACGGGACAGGGGAACTACGAGCAGTACTTC
-,14,TRBV2,TRBJ1-2,-,CASSERRGRDGYTF,TGTGCCAGCAGTGAGCGGAGGGGAAGGGATGGCTACACCTTC
many,12,TRBV29-1,TRBJ2-1,TRBD1,CSVRQGAKEQFF,TGCAGCGTCCGACAGGGGGCTAAAGAGCAGTTCTTC
few,14,TRBV7-9,TRBJ1-2,TRBD1,CASSSDRGRSGYTF,TGTGCCAGCAGCAGCGACAGGGGGCGCAGTGGCTACACCTTC
few,16,TRBV6-1,TRBJ2-7,TRBD1,CASSPSGTGVPYEQYF,TGTGCCAGCAGTCCCTCCGGGACAGGGGTTCCATACGAGCAGTACTTC
-,12,TRBV7-6,TRBJ2-1,-,CASGQASGEQFF,TGTGCCAGCGGCCAGGCTAGTGGTGAGCAGTTCTTC
-,13,TRBV5-1,TRBJ2-2,-,CASSLHEVGELFF,TGCGCCAGCAGCTTACACGAGGTCGGGGAGCTGTTTTTT
-,16,TRBV24-1,TRBJ2-3,TRBD1,CATSDWPGQRTDTQYF,TGTGCCACCAGTGATTGGCCGGGACAGAGAACAGATACGCAGTATTTT
-,13,TRBV10-3,TRBJ1-5,-,CAITPDSNQPQHF,TGTGCCATCACCCCAGATAGCAATCAGCCCCAGCATTTT
few,16,TRBV7-9,TRBJ1-4,-,CASIPGGTTTNEKLFF,TGTGCCAGCATTCCGGGCGGAACTACAACTAATGAAAAACTGTTTTTT
-,15,TRBV28,TRBJ1-5,-,CASLTRGWFNQPQHF,TGTGCCAGCCTCACGAGAGGGTGGTTCAATCAGCCCCAGCATTTT
few,16,TRBV3-1,TRBJ2-7,-,CASSRIRDGRSYEQYF,TGTGCCAGCAGCCGTATCCGGGACGGTCGATCCTACGAGCAGTACTTC
few,13,TRBV10-3,TRBJ1-5,TRBD1,CAARQGADQPQHF,TGTGCCGCCCGACAGGGGGCGGATCAGCCCCAGCATTTT
many,14,TRBV18,TRBJ2-1,TRBD1,CASSQLTGGNEQFF,TGTGCCAGCTCACAGTTGACAGGGGGGAATGAGCAGTTCTTC
many,19,TRBV12-3/TRBV12-4,TRBJ2-1,TRBD2,CASSSGTSGRARSYNEQFF,TGTGCCAGCAGTTCAGGGACTAGCGGGAGGGCCAGGTCCTACAATGAGCAGTTCTTC
many,13,TRBV29-1,TRBJ2-5,TRBD1,CSVQPGQGKAQYF,TGCAGCGTTCAACCGGGACAGGGGAAGGCCCAGTACTTC
-,13,TRBV29-1,TRBJ1-1,-,CSAAGTRNTEAFF,TGCAGCGCCGCCGGGACAAGGAACACTGAAGCTTTCTTT
many,12,TRBV5-1,TRBJ1-2,TRBD1,CASSQDRGGYTF,TGCGCCAGCAGCCAGGACAGGGGTGGCTACACCTTC
-,14,TRBV20-1,TRBJ2-3,-,CSARDSAGTDTQYF,TGCAGTGCTAGAGATTCAGCGGGCACAGATACGCAGTATTTT
few,13,TRBV10-3,TRBJ2-3,-,CAISVGSTDTQYF,TGTGCCATCAGTGTCGGCAGCACAGATACGCAGTATTTT
many,13,TRBV7-9,TRBJ1-5,-,CASSPDQYQPQHF,TGTGCCAGCAGCCCCGACCAGTATCAGCCCCAGCATTTT
-,16,TRBV7-2,TRBJ2-1,-,CASSLAGLATHNEQFF,TGTGCCAGCAGCTTAGCGGGGCTAGCGACACACAATGAGCAGTTCTTC
few,11,TRBV29-1,TRBJ2-1,-,CSVPTRNEQFF,TGCAGCGTCCCCACTAGAAATGAGCAGTTCTTC
-,15,TRBV12-3/TRBV12-4,TRBJ2-6,-,CASSVTSFGANVLTF,TGTGCCAGCAGTGTAACGTCCTTCGGGGCCAACGTCCTGACTTTC
few,15,TRBV10-3,TRBJ2-3,TRBD2,CAISEGTSGSATQYF,TGTGCCATCAGTGAGGGGACTAGCGGGAGTGCTACGCAGTATTTT
-,14,TRBV6-5,TRBJ2-1,-,CASSYSGGNDEQFF,TGTGCCAGCAGTTACTCTGGCGGAAACGATGAGCAGTTCTTC
few,14,TRBV7-9,TRBJ2-2,-,CASTATGNTGELFF,TGTGCCAGCACGGCGACAGGGAACACCGGGGAGCTGTTTTTT
few,15,TRBV29-1,TRBJ2-5,-,CSVEDLQGLQETQYF,TGCAGCGTTGAAGATCTGCAAGGGCTCCAAGAGACCCAGTACTTC
-,13,TRBV10-1,TRBJ2-2,-,CASSEMRAGELFF,TGCGCCAGCAGTGAAATGCGGGCCGGGGAGCTGTTTTTT
-,14,TRBV10-3,TRBJ2-3,TRBD2,CATAGTSGAGTQYF,TGTGCCACGGCCGGGACTAGCGGGGCTGGTACGCAGTATTTT